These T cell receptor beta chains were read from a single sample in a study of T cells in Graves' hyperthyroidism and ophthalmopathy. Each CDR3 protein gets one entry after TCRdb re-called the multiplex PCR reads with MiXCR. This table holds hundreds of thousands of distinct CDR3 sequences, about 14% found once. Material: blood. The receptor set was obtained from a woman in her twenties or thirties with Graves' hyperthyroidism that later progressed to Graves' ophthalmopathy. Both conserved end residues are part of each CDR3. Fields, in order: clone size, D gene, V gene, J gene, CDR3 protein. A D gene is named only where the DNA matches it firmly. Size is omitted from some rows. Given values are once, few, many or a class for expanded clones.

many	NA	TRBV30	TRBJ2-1	CAWTTLSSYNEQFF
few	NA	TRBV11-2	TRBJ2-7	CAVRGFSSYEQYF
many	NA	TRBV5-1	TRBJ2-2	CASTPSGSNTGELFF
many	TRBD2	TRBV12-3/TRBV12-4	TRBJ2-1	CASSDRALAGGPHNEQFF
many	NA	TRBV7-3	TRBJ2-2	CASSSRTDTGELFF
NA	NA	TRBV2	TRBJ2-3	CASSEEGPSTDTQYF
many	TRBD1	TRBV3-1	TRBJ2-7	CASSQVGTGNYEQYF
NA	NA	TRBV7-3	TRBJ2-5	CASSLRGGGGETQYF
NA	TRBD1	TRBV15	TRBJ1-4	CATSRGQGNEKLFF
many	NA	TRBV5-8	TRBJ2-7	CASSLSLDGFYEQYF
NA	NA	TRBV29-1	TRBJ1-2	CSVAGLGNYGYTF
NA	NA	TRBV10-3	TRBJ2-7	CASRKGGGPYEQYF
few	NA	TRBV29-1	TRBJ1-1	CSVGDTNTEAFF
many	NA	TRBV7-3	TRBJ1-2	CATGEGGLYGYTF
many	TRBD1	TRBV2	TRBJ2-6	CASRGQGILTF
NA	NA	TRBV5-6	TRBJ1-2	CASSPVGASYGYTF
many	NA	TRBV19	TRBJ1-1	CASSTTGSEAFF
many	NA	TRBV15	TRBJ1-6	CATSRDFGAANSGAPLHF
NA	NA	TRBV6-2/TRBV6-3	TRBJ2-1	CASTYRRDEQFF
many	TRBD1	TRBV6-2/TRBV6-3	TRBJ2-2	CASKRTGNTGELFF
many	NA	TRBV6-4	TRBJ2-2	CASSDRNTGELFF
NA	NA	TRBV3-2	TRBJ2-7	CASSQVAEGRNVQYF
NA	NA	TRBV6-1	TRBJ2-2	CASSSPGGELFF
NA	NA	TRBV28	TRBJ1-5	CASHISGGRTQPQHF
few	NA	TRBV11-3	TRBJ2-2	CASSLNGGMPAGELFF
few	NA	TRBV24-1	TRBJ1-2	CATSDFAGRNGYTF
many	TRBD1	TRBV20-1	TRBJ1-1	CSATDRAMAFF
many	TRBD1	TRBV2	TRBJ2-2	CASSVDRGRVGELFF